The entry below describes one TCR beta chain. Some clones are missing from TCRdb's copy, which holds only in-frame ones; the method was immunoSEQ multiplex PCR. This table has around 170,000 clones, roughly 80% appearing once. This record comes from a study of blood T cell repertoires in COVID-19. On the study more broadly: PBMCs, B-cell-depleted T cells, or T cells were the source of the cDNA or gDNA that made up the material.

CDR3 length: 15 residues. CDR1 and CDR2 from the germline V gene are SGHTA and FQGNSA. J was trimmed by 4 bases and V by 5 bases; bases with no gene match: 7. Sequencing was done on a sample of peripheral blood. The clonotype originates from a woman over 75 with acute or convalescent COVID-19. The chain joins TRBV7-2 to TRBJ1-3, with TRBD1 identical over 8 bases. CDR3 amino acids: CASSPWTGYGNTIYF. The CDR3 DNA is TGTGCCAGCAGCCCCTGGACAGGGTACGGAAACACCATATATTTT.